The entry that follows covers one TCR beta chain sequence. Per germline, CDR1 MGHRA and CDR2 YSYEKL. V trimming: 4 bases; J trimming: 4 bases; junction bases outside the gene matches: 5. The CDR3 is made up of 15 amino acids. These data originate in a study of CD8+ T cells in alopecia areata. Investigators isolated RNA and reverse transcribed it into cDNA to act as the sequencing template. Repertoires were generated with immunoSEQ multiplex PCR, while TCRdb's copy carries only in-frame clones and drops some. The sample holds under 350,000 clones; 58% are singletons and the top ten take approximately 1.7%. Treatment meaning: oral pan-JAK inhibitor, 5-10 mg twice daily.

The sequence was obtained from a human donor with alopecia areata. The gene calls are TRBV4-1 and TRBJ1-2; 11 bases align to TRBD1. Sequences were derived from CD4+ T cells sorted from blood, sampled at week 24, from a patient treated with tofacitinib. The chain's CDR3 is CASSPGQGEGYGYTF. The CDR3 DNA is TGCGCCAGCAGCCCGGGACAGGGGGAGGGCTATGGCTACACCTTC.